The source of this TCR beta chain is a study of T cells after posttransplantation cyclophosphamide. Notes on the study in general: Donor CD8+ memory clones often dominated recipient blood repertoires at later times. Skin or GI-infiltrating T cells shared few TRB sequences with blood. After PTCy, TRB diversity resembled that of CNI/methotrexate controls.

This CDR3 comprises 15 residues. Germline V lookup: CDR1 SGHTA, CDR2 FQGNSA. The V end was cut by 5 bases, the J end by 0 bases, with 11 bases between. This clone was counted many times. The antigen is undetermined. Peripheral blood was collected from the related graft donor on the marrow donation day. The method was immunoSEQ multiplex PCR; TCRdb's version includes in-frame clones alone and lacks a portion of them. The sample shows some 46,000 clones, none of them appearing just once. This clonotype originated in a man between 35 and 55 years old in good health, CMV-negative, and a related stem cell transplant donor. The sample consisted of PBMCs. The chain is built from TRBV7-2 and TRBJ1-5, with D hard to call. The CDR3 nucleotides read TGTGCCAGCAGCCTTGGACTTAATAGCAATCAGCCCCAGCATTTT. Protein: CASSLGLNSNQPQHF.